This TCR beta chain was recorded in a study of blood T cells in healthy people across ages. This clonotype has more than one count but fewer than ten. The antigen remains undetermined. CDR3 length equals 14 residues. Germline CDR1 reads SNHLY; CDR2 reads FYNNEI. V lost 3 bases, J lost 11 bases, and 19 bases lay in between. The second PCR ran roughly 7 to 12 cycles with a sample-barcoded 5' primer and J-beta primers. Each CDR3 protein is one row after TCRdb ran MiXCR on the 5' RACE reads. This sample has about 800,000 distinct CDR3 sequences, with around 25% found just once. Study findings and constraints: Long-lived donors exceeded aged donors in naive CD4+ cells and diversity.

The same specimen was also included in a second study, on T cells of mothers and their children.

Input material: blood. V gene TRBV2 combines with J gene TRBJ2-5, with a tentative D call TRBD2 (5 bases). The sequence derives from a boy aged 10-17 years in good health. CDR3 in DNA: TGTGCCAGCAGTGATGGCGTGACGGGGTGGGAGCAGTACTTC. This sequence encodes CASSDGVTGWEQYF.